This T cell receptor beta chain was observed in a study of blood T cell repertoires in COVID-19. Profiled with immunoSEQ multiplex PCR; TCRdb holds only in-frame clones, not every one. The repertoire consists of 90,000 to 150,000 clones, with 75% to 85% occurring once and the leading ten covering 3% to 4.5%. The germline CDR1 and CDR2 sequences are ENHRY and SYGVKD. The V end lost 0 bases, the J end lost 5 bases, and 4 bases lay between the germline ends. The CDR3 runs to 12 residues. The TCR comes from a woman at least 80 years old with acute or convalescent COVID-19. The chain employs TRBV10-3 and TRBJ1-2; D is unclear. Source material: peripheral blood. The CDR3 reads CAISESEYGYTF. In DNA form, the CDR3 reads TGTGCCATCAGTGAGTCGGAGTATGGCTACACCTTC.